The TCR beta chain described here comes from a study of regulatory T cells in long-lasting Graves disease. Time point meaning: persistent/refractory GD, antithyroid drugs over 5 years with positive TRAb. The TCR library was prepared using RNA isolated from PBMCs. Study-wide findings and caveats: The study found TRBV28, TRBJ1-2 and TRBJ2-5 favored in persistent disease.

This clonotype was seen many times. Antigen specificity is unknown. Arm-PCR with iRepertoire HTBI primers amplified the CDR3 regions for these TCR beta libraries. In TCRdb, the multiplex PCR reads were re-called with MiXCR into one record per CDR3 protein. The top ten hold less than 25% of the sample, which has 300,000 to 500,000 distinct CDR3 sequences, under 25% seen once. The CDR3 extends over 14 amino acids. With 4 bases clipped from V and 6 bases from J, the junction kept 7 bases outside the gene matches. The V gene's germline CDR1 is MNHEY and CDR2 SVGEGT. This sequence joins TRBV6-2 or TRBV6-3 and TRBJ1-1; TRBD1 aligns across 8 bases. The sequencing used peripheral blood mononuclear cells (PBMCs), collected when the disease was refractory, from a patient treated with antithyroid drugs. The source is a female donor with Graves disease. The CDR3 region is CASSWAQGASEAFF. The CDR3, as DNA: TGTGCCAGCAGTTGGGCGCAGGGGGCCTCTGAAGCTTTCTTT.